This TCR beta chain emerged from a study of beta chain features in type 1 diabetes. Findings and limits, study-wide: Among patients with Type 1 diabetes, TCRB CDR3s were moderately but significantly shorter in every one of the four CD4+ subsets.

The authors sorted CD4+ naive, central memory, regulatory and stem cell-like memory cells via CD45RO/CCR7/CD25/CD127/CD95/CD27. Sorting gave populations that all exceeded 95% purity. What was sequenced were expressed TCRB transcripts, since all of the isolated RNA had been reverse transcribed. An average approximately 3.5 million reads came from naive, central memory and regulatory T cell samples. Using immunoSEQ multiplex PCR, the repertoire was profiled, and TCRdb retains in-frame clones only, with some absent. The sample carries approximately 150,000 clones, about 13% recorded once. The CDR3 loop spans 16 amino acids. Germline assignment: CDR1 SGHDN and CDR2 FVKESK. V was shortened by 4 bases and J by 8 bases, with 18 bases between the two germline ends. Notes on this clone: Its antigen is as yet unknown.

This chain uses TRBV14 with TRBJ1-6, with D perhaps TRBD1 (5 bases). Sequences were obtained from central memory CD4+ T cells from blood. The receptor was isolated from a man younger than 35 with type 1 diabetes. In DNA form, the CDR3 reads TGTGCCAGCAGCCCAACCGGGCCGGTGGGGGATTCACCCCTCCACTTT. This translates into CASSPTGPVGDSPLHF.